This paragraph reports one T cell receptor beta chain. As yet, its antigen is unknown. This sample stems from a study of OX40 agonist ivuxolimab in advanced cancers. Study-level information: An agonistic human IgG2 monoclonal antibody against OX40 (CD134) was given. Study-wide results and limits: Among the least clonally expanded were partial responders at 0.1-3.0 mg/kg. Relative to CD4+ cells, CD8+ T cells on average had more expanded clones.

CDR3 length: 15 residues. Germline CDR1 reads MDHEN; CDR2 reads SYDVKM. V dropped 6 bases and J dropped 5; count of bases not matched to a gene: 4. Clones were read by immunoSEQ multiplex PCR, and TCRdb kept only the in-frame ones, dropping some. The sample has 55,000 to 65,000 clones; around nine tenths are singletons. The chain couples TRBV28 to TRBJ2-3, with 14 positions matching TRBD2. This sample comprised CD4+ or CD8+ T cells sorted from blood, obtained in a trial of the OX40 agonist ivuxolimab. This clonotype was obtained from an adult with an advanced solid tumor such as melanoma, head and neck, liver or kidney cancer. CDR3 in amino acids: CASRLGLAGGDTQYF. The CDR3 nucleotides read TGTGCCAGCAGGCTCGGACTAGCGGGGGGAGATACGCAGTATTTT.